Sequencing of this T cell receptor beta chain was carried out in a study of identical twins. This clonotype has more than one count but fewer than ten. The J segment lost 5 bases and the V segment lost 7 bases, leaving 12 bases of the junction unmatched. In germline, CDR1 is MNHNS, CDR2 SASEGT. The CDR3 has 15 amino acids. TCRdb processed the 5' RACE reads anew with MiXCR; each CDR3 protein has one entry. The table has fewer than 500,000 distinct CDR3 sequences, around 24% seen once. The sample also formed part of further work on T cells expressing NK-cell markers.

The chain couples TRBV6-1 to TRBJ2-7; 9 nucleotides align to TRBD1. The clonotype was recovered from a woman aged 18-29 years in good health. Material for sequencing was CD4+ T cells sorted from blood. The CDR3: CASTDPGQGSNEQYF. The CDR3 DNA reads TGTGCCAGCACTGATCCGGGACAGGGATCGAACGAGCAGTACTTC.